The 4 T cell receptor beta chains below all came from one sample that was sequenced in a study of patients and donors after allogeneic stem cell transplantation. TCRdb reprocessed the RT-PCR reads with MiXCR, giving one entry per CDR3 protein. Of about 960,000 distinct CDR3 sequences detected, about 20% appear once; the ten largest clones hold 5% to 6.5%. The specimen sequenced was blood, either unsorted or a sorted T cell fraction (not recorded which). Receptor source: a human donor who was either an allogeneic HSCT recipient or a stem cell or donor lymphocyte infusion donor (not recorded which). It is not recorded whose cells these are; they may come from a transplant donor.

This sequence joins TRBV5-1 and TRBJ1-2; no firm D call. Trimming pared 0 bases from V and 6 bases from J, leaving 9 bases between. The CDR3 totals 13 residues. Germline CDR1 reads SGHRS; CDR2 reads YFSETQ. DNA for the CDR3: TGCGCCAGCAGCTTGGCAAGGGTCGATGGCTACACCTTC. Protein: CASSLARVDGYTF.

This clonotype turned up a few times. V is TRBV12-3 or TRBV12-4 and J is TRBJ2-5; 8 bases are shared with TRBD2. The CDR3 has 15 amino acids. Germline trimming cut 5 bases from V and 5 bases from J; bases unmatched to any gene: 10. The CDR3 sequence: CASSPGTSSSETQYF. The CDR3 region has the DNA TGTGCCAGCAGTCCGGGGACTAGTAGTTCGGAGACCCAGTACTTC.

This chain links TRBV20-1 with TRBJ2-7; maybe TRBD1 (7 bases). The CDR3 totals 11 residues. CDR1 DFQATT and CDR2 SNEGSKA come from the germline V gene (reference sequence). The V gene lost 6 bases and the J gene lost 6 bases, with 12 bases spanning the gap. The CDR3 reads CSASGGPEQYF. CDR3 DNA: TGCAGTGCATCAGGGGGGCCCGAGCAGTACTTC.

The DNA for the CDR3 is TGCAGCGTTGCGGTGGGGACAGGGGGCACGTACGAGCAGTACTTC. It encodes CSVAVGTGGTYEQYF. The chain is built from TRBV29-1 and TRBJ2-7, with 12 nucleotides matching TRBD1. V shed 4 bases, J shed 4 bases, and the junction held 8 bases outside the gene matches. Germline-derived CDR1 and CDR2 are SQVTM and ANQGSEA. The CDR3 consists of 15 residues.